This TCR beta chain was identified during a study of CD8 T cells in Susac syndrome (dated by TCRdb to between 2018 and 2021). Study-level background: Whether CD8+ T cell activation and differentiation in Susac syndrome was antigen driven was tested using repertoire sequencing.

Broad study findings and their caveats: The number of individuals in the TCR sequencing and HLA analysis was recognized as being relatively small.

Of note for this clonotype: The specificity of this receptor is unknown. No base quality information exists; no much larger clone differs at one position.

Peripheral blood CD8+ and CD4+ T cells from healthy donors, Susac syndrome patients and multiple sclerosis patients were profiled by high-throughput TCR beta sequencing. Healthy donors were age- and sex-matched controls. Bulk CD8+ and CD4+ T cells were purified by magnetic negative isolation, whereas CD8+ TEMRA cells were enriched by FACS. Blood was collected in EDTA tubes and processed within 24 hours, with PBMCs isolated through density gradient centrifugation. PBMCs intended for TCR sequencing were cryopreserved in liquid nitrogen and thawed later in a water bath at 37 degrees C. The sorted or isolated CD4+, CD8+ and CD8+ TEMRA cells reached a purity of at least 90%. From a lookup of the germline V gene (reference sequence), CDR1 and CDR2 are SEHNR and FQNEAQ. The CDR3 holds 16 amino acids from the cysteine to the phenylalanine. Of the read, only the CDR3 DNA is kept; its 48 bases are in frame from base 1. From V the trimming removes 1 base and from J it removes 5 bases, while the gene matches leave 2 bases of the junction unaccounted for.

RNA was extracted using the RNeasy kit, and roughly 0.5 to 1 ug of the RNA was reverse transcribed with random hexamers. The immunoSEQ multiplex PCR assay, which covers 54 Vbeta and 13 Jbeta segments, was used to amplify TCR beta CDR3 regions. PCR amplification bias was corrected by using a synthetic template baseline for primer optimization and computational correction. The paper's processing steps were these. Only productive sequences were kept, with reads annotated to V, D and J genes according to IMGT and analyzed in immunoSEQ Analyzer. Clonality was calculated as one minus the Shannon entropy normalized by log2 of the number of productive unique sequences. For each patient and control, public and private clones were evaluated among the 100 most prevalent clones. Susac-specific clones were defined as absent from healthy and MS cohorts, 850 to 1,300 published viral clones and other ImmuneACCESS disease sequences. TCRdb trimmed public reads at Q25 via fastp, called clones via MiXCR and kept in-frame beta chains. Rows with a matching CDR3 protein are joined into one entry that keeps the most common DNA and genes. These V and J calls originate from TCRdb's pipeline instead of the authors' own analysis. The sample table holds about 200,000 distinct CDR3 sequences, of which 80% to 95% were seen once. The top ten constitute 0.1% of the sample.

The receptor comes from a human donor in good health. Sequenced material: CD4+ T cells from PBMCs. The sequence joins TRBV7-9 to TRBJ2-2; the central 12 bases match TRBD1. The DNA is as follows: TGTGCCAGCAGCTTAGGGGACAGGGGGCGAACCGGGGAGCTGTTTTTT. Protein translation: CASSLGDRGRTGELFF. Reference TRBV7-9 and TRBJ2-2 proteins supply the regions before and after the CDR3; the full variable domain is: DTGVSQNPRHKITKRGQNVTFRCDPISEHNRLYWYRQTLGQGPEFLTYFQNEAQLEKSRLLSDRFSAERPKGSFSTLEIQRTEQGDSAMYLCASSLGDRGRTGELFFGEGSRLTVL.